This is a list of T cell receptor beta chains from one sample in a study of cytomegalovirus exposure and HLA in healthy donors. Produced via immunoSEQ multiplex PCR; TCRdb's table is partial and in-frame only. The sample shows 150,000 to 200,000 clones, roughly four fifths of them seen only once. Sequenced sample: PBMCs. These receptors were obtained from a man aged 50 to 59 in good health and CMV-seronegative. The CDR3 runs from the conserved cysteine through the conserved F or W.

TRBJ1-1 | TRBV11-3 | CASSLELQGAIEAFF
TRBJ2-2 | TRBV30 | CAWRRQGANTGELFF
TRBJ1-1 | TRBV6-6 | CASSLETGETEAFF
TRBJ2-5 | TRBV5-8 | CADRLAGGGETQYF
TRBJ2-7 | TRBV7-2 | CASQLAGGGDEQYF
TRBJ2-5 | TRBV2 | CASSWGLKETQYF
TRBJ1-2 | TRBV13 | CASSPGVGTGDGGYTF
TRBJ1-1 | TRBV7-9 | CSSRLNLQGGTEAFF
TRBJ2-6 | TRBV4-3 | CASSQAAGGYGANVLTF
TRBJ2-4 | TRBV19 | CASSPRTSGRARF
TRBJ2-1 | TRBV21-1 | CASSKEKGPLVRIAGAGEQFF
TRBJ1-4 | TRBV28 | CASSPPDRGQKLFF
TRBJ2-7 | TRBV6-5 | CASSSAGREPHYEQYF
TRBJ2-7 | TRBV19 | CASSISARERSGEQYF
TRBJ2-1 | TRBV20-1 | CSARGLREQFF
TRBJ1-1 | TRBV12-5 | CASGLTNRAEAFF
TRBJ2-5 | TRBV5-6 | CASSLDYQETQYF
TRBJ1-2 | TRBV27 | CASSSRYRVRGYTF
TRBJ1-1 | TRBV6-1 | CATWAASLYTEAFF
TRBJ1-1 | TRBV19 | CASRPGQGAIQSDTEAFF
TRBJ2-3 | TRBV2 | CASSEVSGGALKYPQYF
TRBJ2-2 | TRBV4-1 | CASSQRGGGGSTGELFF
TRBJ2-7 | TRBV15 | CATSRDGGLYEQYF
TRBJ2-4 | TRBV19 | CASSPYSGREAKNIQYF
TRBJ2-3 | TRBV7-2 | CASNSGTGWADTQYF
TRBJ1-6 | TRBV2 | CASRGTGLGSPLHF
TRBJ1-2 | TRBV7-9 | CASSLPTTGGNGYTF
TRBJ2-5 | TRBV15 | CATSSWDREVVETQYF
TRBJ2-1 | TRBV6-4 | CASSMDRMGYEQFF
TRBJ1-5 | TRBV6-1 | CASSYLEGIVPQHF
TRBJ2-7 | TRBV9 | CASSDGRPPYEQYF
TRBJ2-3 | TRBV9 | CASSGIAGANKDTQYF
TRBJ2-7 | TRBV18 | CASSPQPGAASYEQYF
TRBJ2-2 | TRBV6-4 | CASSTTRITGELFF
TRBJ1-5 | TRBV7-2 | CASSRDRRTNQPQHF
TRBJ1-2 | TRBV7-9 | CASSASALDNGYGYTF
TRBJ1-5 | TRBV2 | CATSQGASNQPQHF
TRBJ1-3 | TRBV18 | CASSLGQGNTIYF
TRBJ2-3 | TRBV19 | CASSLFRGTSTDTQYF
TRBJ2-7 | TRBV28 | CASRGDSSYEQYF
TRBJ1-2 | TRBV7-8 | CASSFGTGLNYGYTF
TRBJ1-4 | TRBV18 | CASSPPRAGGSEKLFF